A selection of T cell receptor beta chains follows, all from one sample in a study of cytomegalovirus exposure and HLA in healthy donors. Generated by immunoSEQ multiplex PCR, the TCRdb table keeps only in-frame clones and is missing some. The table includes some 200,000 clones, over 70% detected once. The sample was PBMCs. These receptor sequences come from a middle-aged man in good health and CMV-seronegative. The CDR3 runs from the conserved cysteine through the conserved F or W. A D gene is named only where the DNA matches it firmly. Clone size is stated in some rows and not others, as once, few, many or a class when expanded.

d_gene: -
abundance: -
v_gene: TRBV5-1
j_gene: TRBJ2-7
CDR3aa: CASSLDTGIYEQYF
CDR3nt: TGCGCCAGCAGCTTGGACACAGGGATATACGAGCAGTACTTC

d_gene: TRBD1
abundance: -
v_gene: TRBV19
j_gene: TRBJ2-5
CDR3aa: CASSIHGQGAGGRETQYF
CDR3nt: TGTGCCAGTAGTATCCACGGACAGGGGGCCGGGGGACGAGAGACCCAGTACTTC

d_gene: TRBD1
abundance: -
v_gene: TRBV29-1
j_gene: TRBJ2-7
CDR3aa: CSVGQQGRHYEQYF
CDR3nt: TGCAGCGTAGGCCAACAGGGGAGACACTACGAGCAGTACTTC

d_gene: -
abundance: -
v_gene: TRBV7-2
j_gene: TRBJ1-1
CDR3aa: CASSLRSVANTEAFF
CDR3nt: TGTGCCAGCAGCCTTCGCAGCGTAGCGAACACTGAAGCTTTCTTT

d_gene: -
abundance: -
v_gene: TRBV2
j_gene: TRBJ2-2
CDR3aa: CASSQGNTGELFF
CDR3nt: TGTGCCAGCAGCCAGGGAAACACCGGGGAGCTGTTTTTT

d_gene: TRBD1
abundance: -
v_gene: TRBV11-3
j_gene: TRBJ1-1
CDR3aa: CASSLQGDRAEAFF
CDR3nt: TGTGCCAGCAGCTTACAGGGGGATCGGGCAGAAGCTTTCTTT

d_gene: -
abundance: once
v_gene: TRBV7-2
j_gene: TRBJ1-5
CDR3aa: CASSFRRGNQPQHF
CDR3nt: TGTGCCAGCAGCTTTCGAAGGGGGAATCAGCCCCAGCATTTT

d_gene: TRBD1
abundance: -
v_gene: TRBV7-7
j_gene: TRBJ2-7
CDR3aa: CASSVGTGGPYEQYF
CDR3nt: TGTGCCAGCAGCGTCGGGACAGGGGGGCCCTACGAGCAGTACTTC

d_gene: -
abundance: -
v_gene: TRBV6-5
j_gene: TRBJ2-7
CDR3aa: CASSPRAGRGQYF
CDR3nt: TGTGCCAGCAGTCCCCGCGCGGGGAGAGGGCAGTACTTC

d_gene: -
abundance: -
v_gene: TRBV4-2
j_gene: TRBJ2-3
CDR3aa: CASSQETNGASSTQYF
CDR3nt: TGTGCCAGCAGCCAAGAGACGAATGGGGCTAGTTCTACGCAGTATTTT

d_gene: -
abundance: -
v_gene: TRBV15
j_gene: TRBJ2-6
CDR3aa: CATSGGGSGANVLTF
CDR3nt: TGTGCCACCAGCGGGGGAGGCTCTGGGGCCAACGTCCTGACTTTC

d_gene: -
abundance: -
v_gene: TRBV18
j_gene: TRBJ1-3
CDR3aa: CASSSGVSGNTIYF
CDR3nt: TGTGCCAGCTCCTCAGGCGTCTCTGGAAACACCATATATTTT

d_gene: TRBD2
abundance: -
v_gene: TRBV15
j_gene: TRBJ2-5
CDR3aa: CATSRGAGGETQYF
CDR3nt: TGTGCCACCAGCAGAGGTGCCGGGGGGGAGACCCAGTACTTC

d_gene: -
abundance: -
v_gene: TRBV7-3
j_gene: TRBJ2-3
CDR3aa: CASSPRRAGDTQYF
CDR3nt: TGTGCCAGCAGCCCCCGGCGGGCGGGAGATACGCAGTATTTT